This T cell receptor (beta chain) was sequenced during a study of cytotoxic CD8 clonotypes in ibrutinib-treated CLL. On this clone: Its antigen is not known.

Produced via immunoSEQ multiplex PCR; TCRdb's table is partial and in-frame only. Here the sample spans about 45,000 clones, over 60% being singletons. Regarding the study as a whole: Patients had baseline clonality above age-matched healthy donors, and this clonality moved with circulating CD8+ T-cell counts. Sampling times differed between sustained-remission and progressing patients. Clonality went up at ibrutinib response and then declined back toward baseline at progression.

Germline V gives CDR1 LGHNA, CDR2 YNFKEQ. Trimming pared 0 bases from V and 6 bases from J, leaving 18 bases between. The CDR3 runs to 17 residues. The sample in question was PBMCs, obtained after 24 months of ibrutinib treatment. The chain joins TRBV4-2 to TRBJ1-5, with a weak D call TRBD1 (5 bases). This receptor was taken from a human donor with chronic lymphocytic leukemia. CDR3 coding DNA: TGTGCCAGCAGCCAAGATCTTGGGGCTCCCGGAGGTCAGCCCCAGCATTTT. Its protein product is CASSQDLGAPGGQPQHF.